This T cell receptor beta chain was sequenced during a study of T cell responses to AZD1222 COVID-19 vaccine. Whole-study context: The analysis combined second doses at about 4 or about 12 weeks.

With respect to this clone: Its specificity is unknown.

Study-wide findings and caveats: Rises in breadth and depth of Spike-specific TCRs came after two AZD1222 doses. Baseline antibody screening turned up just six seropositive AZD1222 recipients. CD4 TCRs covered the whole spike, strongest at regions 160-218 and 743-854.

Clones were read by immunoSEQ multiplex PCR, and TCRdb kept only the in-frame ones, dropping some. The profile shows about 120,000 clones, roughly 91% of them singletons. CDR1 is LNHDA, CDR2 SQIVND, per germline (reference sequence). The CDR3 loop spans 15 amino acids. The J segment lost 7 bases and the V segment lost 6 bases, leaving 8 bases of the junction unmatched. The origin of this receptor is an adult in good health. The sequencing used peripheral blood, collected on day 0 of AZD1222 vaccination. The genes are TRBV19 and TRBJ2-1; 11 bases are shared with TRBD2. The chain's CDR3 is CASRSVLAGENEQFF. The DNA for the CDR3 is TGTGCCAGTAGGTCCGTACTAGCGGGGGAGAATGAGCAGTTCTTC. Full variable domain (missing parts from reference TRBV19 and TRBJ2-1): DGGITQSPKYLFRKEGQNVTLSCEQNLNHDAMYWYRQDPGQGLRLIYYSQIVNDFQKGDIAEGYSVSREKKESFPLTVTSAQKNPTAFYLCASRSVLAGENEQFFGPGTRLTVL.